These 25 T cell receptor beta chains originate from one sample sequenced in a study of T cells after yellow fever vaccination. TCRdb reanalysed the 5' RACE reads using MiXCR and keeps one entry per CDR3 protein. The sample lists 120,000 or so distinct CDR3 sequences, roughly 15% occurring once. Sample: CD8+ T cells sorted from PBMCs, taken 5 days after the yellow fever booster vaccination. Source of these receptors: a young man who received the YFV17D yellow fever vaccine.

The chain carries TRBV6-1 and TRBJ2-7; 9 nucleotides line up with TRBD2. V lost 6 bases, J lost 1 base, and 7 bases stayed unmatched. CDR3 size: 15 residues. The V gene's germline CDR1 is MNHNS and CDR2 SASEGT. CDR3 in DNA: TGTGCCAGCAGACTTATAGCGGGGGCTTCCTACGAGCAGTACGTC. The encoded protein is CASRLIAGASYEQYV.

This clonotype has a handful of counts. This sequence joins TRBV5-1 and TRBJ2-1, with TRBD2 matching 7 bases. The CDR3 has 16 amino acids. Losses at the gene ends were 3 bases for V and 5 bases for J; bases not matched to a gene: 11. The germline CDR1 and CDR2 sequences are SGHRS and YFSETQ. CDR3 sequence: CASSYQRGGGDNEQFF. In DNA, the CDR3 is TGCGCCAGCAGCTACCAGCGGGGAGGCGGGGACAATGAGCAGTTCTTC.

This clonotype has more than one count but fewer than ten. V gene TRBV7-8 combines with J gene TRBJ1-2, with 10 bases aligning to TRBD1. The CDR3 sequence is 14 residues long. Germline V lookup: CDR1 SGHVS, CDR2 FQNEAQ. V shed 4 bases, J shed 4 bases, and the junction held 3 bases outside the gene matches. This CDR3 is CASSSGTGVYGYTF. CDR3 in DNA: TGTGCCAGCAGCTCCGGGACAGGGGTCTATGGCTACACCTTC.

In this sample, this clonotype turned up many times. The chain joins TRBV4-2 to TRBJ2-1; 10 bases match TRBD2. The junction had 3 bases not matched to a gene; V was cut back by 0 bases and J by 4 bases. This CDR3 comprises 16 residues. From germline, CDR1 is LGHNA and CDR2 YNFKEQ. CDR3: CASSQDPAGGYNEQFF. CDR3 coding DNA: TGTGCCAGCAGCCAAGATCCAGCGGGGGGGTACAATGAGCAGTTCTTC.

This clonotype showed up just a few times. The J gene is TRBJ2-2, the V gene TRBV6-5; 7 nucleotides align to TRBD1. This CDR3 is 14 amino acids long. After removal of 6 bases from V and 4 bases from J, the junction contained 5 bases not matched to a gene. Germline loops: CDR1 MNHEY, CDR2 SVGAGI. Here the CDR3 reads CASRRQGSTGELFF. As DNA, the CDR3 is TGTGCCAGCAGAAGACAGGGATCCACCGGGGAGCTGTTTTTT.

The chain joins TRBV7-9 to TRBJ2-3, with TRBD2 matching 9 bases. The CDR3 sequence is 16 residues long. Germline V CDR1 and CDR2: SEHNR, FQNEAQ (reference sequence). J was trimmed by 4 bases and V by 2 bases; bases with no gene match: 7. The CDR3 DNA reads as TGTGCCAGCAGCTTACCCCCTAGCGGGGATGCAGATACGCAGTATTTT. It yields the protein CASSLPPSGDADTQYF.

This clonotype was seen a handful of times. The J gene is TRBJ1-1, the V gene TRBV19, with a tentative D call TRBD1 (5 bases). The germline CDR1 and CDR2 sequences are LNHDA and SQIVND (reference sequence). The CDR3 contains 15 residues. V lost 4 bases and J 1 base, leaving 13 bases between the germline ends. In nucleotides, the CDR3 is TGTGCCAGTAGTAGCCCCGGGACGGCGAACACTGAAGCTTTCTTT. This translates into CASSSPGTANTEAFF.

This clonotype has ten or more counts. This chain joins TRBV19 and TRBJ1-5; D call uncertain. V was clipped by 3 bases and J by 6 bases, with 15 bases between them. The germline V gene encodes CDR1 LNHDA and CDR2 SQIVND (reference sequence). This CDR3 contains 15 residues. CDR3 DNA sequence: TGTGCCAGTAGTATCGCAGCGGGAGTCTTTCAGCCCCAGCATTTT. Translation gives CASSIAAGVFQPQHF. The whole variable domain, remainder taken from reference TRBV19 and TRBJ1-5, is DGGITQSPKYLFRKEGQNVTLSCEQNLNHDAMYWYRQDPGQGLRLIYYSQIVNDFQKGDIAEGYSVSREKKESFPLTVTSAQKNPTAFYLCASSIAAGVFQPQHFGDGTRLSIL.

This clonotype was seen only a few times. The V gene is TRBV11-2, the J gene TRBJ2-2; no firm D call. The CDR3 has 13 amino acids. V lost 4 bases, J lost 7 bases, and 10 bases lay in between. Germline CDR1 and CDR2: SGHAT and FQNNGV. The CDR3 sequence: CASSSPRRGELFF. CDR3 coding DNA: TGTGCCAGCAGCTCTCCTCGTCGCGGGGAGCTGTTTTTT.

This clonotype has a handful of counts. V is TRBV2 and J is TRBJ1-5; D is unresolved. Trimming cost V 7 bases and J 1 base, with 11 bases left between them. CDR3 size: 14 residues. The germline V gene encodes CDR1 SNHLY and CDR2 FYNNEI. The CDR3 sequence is CASNLGPSNQPQHF. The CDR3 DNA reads TGTGCCAGCAATTTAGGCCCGAGCAATCAGCCCCAGCATTTT.

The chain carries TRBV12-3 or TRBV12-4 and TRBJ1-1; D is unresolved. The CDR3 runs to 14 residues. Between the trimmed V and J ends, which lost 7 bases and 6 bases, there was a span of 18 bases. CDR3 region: CASTPGRVWAEAFF. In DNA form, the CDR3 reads TGTGCCAGCACCCCAGGTAGGGTTTGGGCTGAAGCTTTCTTT.

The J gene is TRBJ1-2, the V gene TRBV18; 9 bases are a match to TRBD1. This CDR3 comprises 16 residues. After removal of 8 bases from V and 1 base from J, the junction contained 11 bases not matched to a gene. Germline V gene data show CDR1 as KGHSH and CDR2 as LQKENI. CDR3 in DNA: TGTGCCAGCACCAACCGGGACAGGGTTGTTAACTATGGCTACACCTTC. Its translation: CASTNRDRVVNYGYTF.

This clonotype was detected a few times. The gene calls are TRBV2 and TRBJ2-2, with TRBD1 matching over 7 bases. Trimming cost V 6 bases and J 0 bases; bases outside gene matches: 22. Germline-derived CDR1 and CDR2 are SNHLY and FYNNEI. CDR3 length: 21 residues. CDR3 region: CASSGGVRSGQNIPNTGELFF. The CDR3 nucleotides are TGTGCCAGCAGCGGAGGAGTCAGGTCGGGACAGAATATACCGAACACCGGGGAGCTGTTTTTT.

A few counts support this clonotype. The CDR3 DNA sequence: TGCGCCAGCAGCTTAGGACAGGGGATCACTGAAGCTTTCTTT. As protein: CASSLGQGITEAFF. The rearrangement joins TRBV5-1 to TRBJ1-1; 9 positions match TRBD1. Unmatched junction bases numbered 3, after V lost 2 bases and J lost 4 bases. CDR1 SGHRS and CDR2 YFSETQ come from the germline V gene. The CDR3 consists of 14 residues.

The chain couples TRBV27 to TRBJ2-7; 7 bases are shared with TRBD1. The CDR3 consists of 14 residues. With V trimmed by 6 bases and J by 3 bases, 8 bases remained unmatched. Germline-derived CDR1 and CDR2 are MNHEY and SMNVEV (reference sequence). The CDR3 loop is CASSLSSGGYEQYF. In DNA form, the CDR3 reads TGTGCCAGCAGCTTGTCATCAGGGGGCTACGAGCAGTACTTC.

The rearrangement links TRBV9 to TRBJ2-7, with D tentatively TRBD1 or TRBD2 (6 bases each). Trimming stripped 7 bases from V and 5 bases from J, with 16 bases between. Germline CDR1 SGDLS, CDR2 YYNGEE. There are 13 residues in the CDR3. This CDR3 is CASPRRDIHEQYV. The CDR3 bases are TGTGCCAGCCCCCGGAGGGACATCCACGAGCAGTACGTC.

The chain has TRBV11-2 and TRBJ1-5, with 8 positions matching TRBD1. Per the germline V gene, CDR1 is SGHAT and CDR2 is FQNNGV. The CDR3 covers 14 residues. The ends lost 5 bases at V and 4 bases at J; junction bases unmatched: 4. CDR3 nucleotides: TGTGCCAGCAGCAGACAGGGGCGAAATCAGCCCCAGCATTTT. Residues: CASSRQGRNQPQHF.

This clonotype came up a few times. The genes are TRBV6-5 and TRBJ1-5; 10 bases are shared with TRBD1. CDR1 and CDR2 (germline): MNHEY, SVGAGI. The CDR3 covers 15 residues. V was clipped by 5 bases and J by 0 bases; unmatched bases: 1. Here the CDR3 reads CASSRTGGSNQPQHF. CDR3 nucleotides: TGTGCCAGCAGTAGGACAGGGGGTAGCAATCAGCCCCAGCATTTT.

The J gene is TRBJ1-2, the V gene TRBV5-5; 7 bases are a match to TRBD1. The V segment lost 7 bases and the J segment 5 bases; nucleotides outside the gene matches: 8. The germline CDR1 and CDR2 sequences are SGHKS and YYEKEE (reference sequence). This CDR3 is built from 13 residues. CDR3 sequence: CASAQGGSYGYTF. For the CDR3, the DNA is TGTGCCAGCGCCCAGGGGGGGAGTTATGGCTACACCTTC.

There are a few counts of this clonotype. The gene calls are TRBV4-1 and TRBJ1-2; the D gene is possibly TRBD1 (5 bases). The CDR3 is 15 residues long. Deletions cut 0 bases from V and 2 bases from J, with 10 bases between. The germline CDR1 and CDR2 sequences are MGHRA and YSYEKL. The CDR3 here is CASSQEWGPNYGYTF. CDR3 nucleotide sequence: TGCGCCAGCAGCCAAGAGTGGGGACCAAACTATGGCTACACCTTC.

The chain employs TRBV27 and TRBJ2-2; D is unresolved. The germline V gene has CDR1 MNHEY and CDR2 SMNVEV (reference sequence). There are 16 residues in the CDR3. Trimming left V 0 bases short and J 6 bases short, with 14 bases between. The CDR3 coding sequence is TGTGCCAGCAGTTTATCTGGAGTATTAGGTGCCGGGGAGCTGTTTTTT. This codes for CASSLSGVLGAGELFF.

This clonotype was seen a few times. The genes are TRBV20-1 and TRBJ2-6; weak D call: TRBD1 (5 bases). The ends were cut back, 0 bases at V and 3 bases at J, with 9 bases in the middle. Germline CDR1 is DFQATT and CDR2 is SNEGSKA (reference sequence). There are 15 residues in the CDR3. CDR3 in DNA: TGCAGTGCTAGAGATCTAGGGGATGGGGCCAACGTCCTGACTTTC. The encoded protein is CSARDLGDGANVLTF.

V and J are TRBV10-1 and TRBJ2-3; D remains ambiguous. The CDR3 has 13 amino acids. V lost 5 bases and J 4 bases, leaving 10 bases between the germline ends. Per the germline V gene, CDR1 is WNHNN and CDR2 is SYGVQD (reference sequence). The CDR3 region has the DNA TGCGCCAGCAGTTCTCACGCTTCAGATACGCAGTATTTT. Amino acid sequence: CASSSHASDTQYF.

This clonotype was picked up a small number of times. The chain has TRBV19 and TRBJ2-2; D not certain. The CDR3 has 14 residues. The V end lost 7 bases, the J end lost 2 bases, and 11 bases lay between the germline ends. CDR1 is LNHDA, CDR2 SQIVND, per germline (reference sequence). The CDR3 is CASTPRVNTGELFF. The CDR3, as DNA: TGTGCCAGTACCCCACGGGTTAACACCGGGGAGCTGTTTTTT.

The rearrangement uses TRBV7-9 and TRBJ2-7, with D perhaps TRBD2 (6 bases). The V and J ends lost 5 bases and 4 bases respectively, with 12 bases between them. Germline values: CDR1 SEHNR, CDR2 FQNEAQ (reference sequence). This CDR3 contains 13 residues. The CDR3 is CASSAPTRYEQYF. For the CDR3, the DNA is TGTGCCAGCAGCGCCCCGACTAGGTACGAGCAGTACTTC.